A selection of T cell receptor beta chains follows, all from one sample in a study of shared clonotypes between healthy human individuals. Assay used: immunoSEQ multiplex PCR; TCRdb lists only in-frame clones, some missing. Of more than 500,000 clones listed, roughly 95% are singletons. The sequencing sample was made of naive CD4+ T cells sorted from blood. These receptors all stem from a woman younger than 45 in good health. CDR3s include the opening cysteine and the closing phenylalanine or tryptophan. Each record gives: J gene, V gene, clone size, D gene, CDR3 DNA, CDR3 protein. A D gene is named only where the DNA matches it firmly. The listing skips clone size in some rows; elsewhere it reads once, few, many or a size class.

TRBJ2-7 TRBV5-1 NA TRBD1 TGCGCCAGCAGTCCCCGGACAGGGGGGACCTACGAGCAGTACTTC CASSPRTGGTYEQYF
TRBJ2-1 TRBV11-2 NA TRBD2 TGTGCCAGCAGCTTAAGTGGGAGGGCCGTCGGTGAGCAGTTCTTC CASSLSGRAVGEQFF
TRBJ2-2 TRBV7-9 NA NA TGTGCCAGCAGCTTAGATACCGGGGAGCTGTTTTTT CASSLDTGELFF
TRBJ1-1 TRBV5-1 NA TRBD1 TGCGCCAGCCTAACAGGACAGGGTAGCACTGAAGCTTTCTTT CASLTGQGSTEAFF
TRBJ2-2 TRBV25-1 NA TRBD1 TGTGCCAGCAGTGAATGGGGTGGGACAGGGAGGAACACCGGGGAGCTGTTTTTT CASSEWGGTGRNTGELFF
TRBJ2-7 TRBV18 NA NA TGTGCCAGCTCACCACCGACGCACATTTCATACGAGCAGTACTTC CASSPPTHISYEQYF
TRBJ1-2 TRBV9 NA NA TGTGCCAGCAGCGTCGCAGCTAACTATGGCTACACCTTC CASSVAANYGYTF
TRBJ1-1 TRBV28 NA NA TGTGCCAGCAGTGACAGGTTGACTGAAGCTTTCTTT CASSDRLTEAFF
TRBJ2-3 TRBV5-1 NA NA TGCGCCAGCAGGGCGGGCACAGATACGCAGTATTTT CASRAGTDTQYF
TRBJ1-1 TRBV19 few TRBD1 TGTGCCAGTAGGGGACAGGGTAACACTGAAGCTTTCTTT CASRGQGNTEAFF
TRBJ1-1 TRBV18 few NA TGTGCCAGCTCACCACAGGGAGTTGAAGCTTTCTTT CASSPQGVEAFF
TRBJ2-7 TRBV7-2 once TRBD2 TGTGCCAGCAGCTTACACCTCAACCAGCGGGGACTAGCAGATTACGAGCAGTACTTC CASSLHLNQRGLADYEQYF
TRBJ2-7 TRBV5-1 NA NA TGCGCCAGCAGCTTCCAGGGGCTCAGCTCCTACGAGCAGTACTTC CASSFQGLSSYEQYF
TRBJ2-2 TRBV9 NA NA TGTGCCAGCAGCGTAGGAGTGGGGAGGGACAGATACACCGGGGAGCTGTTTTTT CASSVGVGRDRYTGELFF
TRBJ1-2 TRBV9 NA NA TGTGCCAGCAGCGTGCTTTACCGTACTGGCTACACCTTC CASSVLYRTGYTF
TRBJ2-1 TRBV7-9 NA TRBD2 TGTGCCAGCAGCCCCCCCCTAGCGGTGATATACAATGAGCAGTTCTTC CASSPPLAVIYNEQFF
TRBJ1-1 TRBV6-5 NA NA TGTGCCAGCAGTTACTCCGGGACGGTGAACACTGAAGCTTTCTTT CASSYSGTVNTEAFF
TRBJ2-7 TRBV6-5 NA TRBD2 TGTGCCAGCAGGTCACTAGCGGGAGTTCCCTACGAGCAGTACTTC CASRSLAGVPYEQYF
TRBJ1-2 TRBV5-1 NA NA TGCGCCAGCAGCTTGGGTTCGGGGGTGGTGTTCTATGGCTACACCTTC CASSLGSGVVFYGYTF
TRBJ1-5 TRBV2 NA NA TGTGCCAGCAGTGCTCAAAGAGGGGGTCAGCCCCAGCATTTT CASSAQRGGQPQHF
TRBJ2-7 TRBV6-5 NA TRBD2 TGTGCCAGCAGTTCTACTAGCGGGTCCTCCTACGAGCAGTACTTC CASSSTSGSSYEQYF
TRBJ2-1 TRBV5-1 NA NA TGCGCCAGCAGCTTGTGGGCGGAAAGCTCCTACAATGAGCAGTTCTTC CASSLWAESSYNEQFF
TRBJ2-2 TRBV10-1 NA TRBD1 TGCGCCAGCAGACCTACACGGGACAGCGGGGAGCTGTTTTTT CASRPTRDSGELFF
TRBJ2-7 TRBV7-2 once NA TGTGCCAGCAGCTTACAGGGTACGGGCGAGCAGTACTTC CASSLQGTGEQYF
TRBJ2-7 TRBV2 once TRBD2 TGTGCCAGCGCCCGTCCTCTAGCGGGAGTCTCCTACGAGCAGTACTTC CASARPLAGVSYEQYF
TRBJ2-3 TRBV2 NA TRBD2 TGTGCCAGCTACTCTCTGTGGCCTCTAGCGGAGATCACAGATACGCAGTATTTT CASYSLWPLAEITDTQYF
TRBJ1-1 TRBV5-5 NA TRBD1 TGTGCCAGCAGCCCAGACAGGGATCGGCGCTGGAACACTGAAGCCTTCTTT CASSPDRDRRWNTEAFF
TRBJ1-5 TRBV28 NA NA TGTGCCAGCAGACCCTGGAAAGGCAATCAGCCCCAGCATTTT CASRPWKGNQPQHF
TRBJ2-7 TRBV28 NA NA TGTGCCAGCAGTTTCGATTACTACGAGCAGTACTTC CASSFDYYEQYF
TRBJ1-5 TRBV6-1 NA NA TGTGCCACCCGTAGGGGTGACGGTCAGCCCCAGCATTTT CATRRGDGQPQHF
TRBJ2-7 TRBV2 NA NA TGTGCCAGCAAACTTGAAGGAATTGGTGCCTACGAGCAGTACTTC CASKLEGIGAYEQYF
TRBJ2-3 TRBV28 NA TRBD2 TGTGCCAGCAGTTGGGAGGGGACAGATACGCAGTATTTT CASSWEGTDTQYF
TRBJ2-7 TRBV2 NA NA TGTGCCATCAGGCAGGGGAGCCACGAGCAGTACTTC CAIRQGSHEQYF
TRBJ2-7 TRBV6-1 NA NA TGTGCCAGCACTCGCCTCGGACAGACCTACGAGCAGTACTTC CASTRLGQTYEQYF
TRBJ2-7 TRBV7-9 once TRBD2 TGTGCCAGCAGCACTAGCGGGAGTTACGAGCAGTACTTC CASSTSGSYEQYF
TRBJ2-1 TRBV28 NA TRBD1 TGTGCCAGCAGTCGAGGGGGCACGGCACACTACAATGAGCAGTTCTTC CASSRGGTAHYNEQFF